What follows are 29 T cell receptor beta chains derived from one specimen sequenced in a study of T-cell reconstitution after alpha-beta-depleted transplantation in children. The library targeted TCRbeta and was prepared with unique molecular identifiers. MiXCR, run by TCRdb on the PCR reads, gives a single entry per CDR3 protein. Altogether 380,000 or so distinct CDR3 sequences are present, 13% being singletons, with the ten largest covering around 4.1%. The source was PBMCs, collected from the stem cell graft. The receptors shown here come from a human donor who donated a stem cell graft to a child with Fanconi anemia.

This clonotype was picked up one time. The rearrangement uses TRBV30 and TRBJ2-3; D gene unclear. Per the germline V gene, CDR1 is GTSNPN and CDR2 is SVGIG (reference sequence). The V end lost 0 bases, the J end lost 3 bases, and 13 bases lay between the germline ends. The CDR3 contains 15 residues. This CDR3 reads CAWSVWQPVTDTQYF. For the CDR3, the DNA is TGTGCCTGGAGTGTTTGGCAGCCGGTAACAGATACGCAGTATTTT. Full variable domain (outside the CDR3, taken from reference TRBV30 and TRBJ2-3): SQTIHQWPATLVQPVGSPLSLECTVEGTSNPNLYWYRQAAGRGLQLLFYSVGIGQISSEVPQNLSASRPQDRQFILSSKKLLLSDSGFYLCAWSVWQPVTDTQYFGPGTRLTVL.

J is TRBJ2-6 and V is TRBV28; 8 bases line up with TRBD1. Unmatched junction bases numbered 11, after V lost 5 bases and J lost 2 bases. CDR3 length: 18 residues. Germline assignment: CDR1 MDHEN and CDR2 SYDVKM. CDR3 sequence reads: CASSLLSGGTAGANVLTF. CDR3 coding DNA: TGTGCCAGCAGTCTTCTCTCAGGGGGCACAGCTGGGGCCAACGTCCTGACTTTC.

The sample holds many counts of this clonotype. The chain employs TRBV5-1 and TRBJ2-2; D is unresolved. V lost 1 base and J lost 6, with 7 bases in between. The CDR3 consists of 13 residues. The germline CDR1 and CDR2 sequences are SGHRS and YFSETQ. As DNA, the CDR3 is TGCGCCAGCAGCTTGCAAGTTTCCGGGGAGCTGTTTTTT. It encodes CASSLQVSGELFF.

This clonotype has a handful of counts. The J gene is TRBJ1-6, the V gene TRBV20-1; D gene unclear. CDR1 DFQATT and CDR2 SNEGSKA come from the germline V gene (reference sequence). This CDR3 has 11 amino acids. The V gene lost 5 bases and the J gene lost 5 bases, with 4 bases spanning the gap. In DNA, the CDR3 is TGCAGTGCTTCAAATAATTCACCCCTCCACTTT. It translates to CSASNNSPLHF.

The chain joins TRBV20-1 to TRBJ1-6; TRBD1 might be the D (5 bases). CDR1 is DFQATT and CDR2 is SNEGSKA in the germline V gene (reference sequence). The germline V and J ends were trimmed by 3 bases and 0 bases, with 12 bases remaining between them. CDR3 length: 16 amino acids. The CDR3 is CSASSGGSSYNSPLHF. The CDR3, as DNA: TGCAGTGCTAGTTCCGGGGGAAGCTCCTATAATTCACCCCTCCACTTT.

This rearrangement joins TRBV2 to TRBJ2-7; 9 positions match TRBD1. The length of the CDR3 is 14 residues. V trimming: 5 bases; J trimming: 5 bases; junction bases outside the gene matches: 7. The germline CDR1 and CDR2 sequences are SNHLY and FYNNEI. This chain's CDR3 is CASSSRTGDDEQYF. The CDR3 bases are TGTGCCAGCAGTTCTAGGACAGGGGACGACGAGCAGTACTTC.

The DNA for the CDR3 is TGTGCCAGCAGCGCGAACCTGAATCAGCCCCAGCATTTT. Amino acid sequence: CASSANLNQPQHF. The chain carries TRBV7-7 and TRBJ1-5; D gene ambiguous. In germline, CDR1 is SSHAT, CDR2 FNYEAQ (reference sequence). This CDR3 is built from 13 residues. Trimming pared 5 bases from V and 4 bases from J, leaving 9 bases between.

This clonotype was observed a few times. This sequence joins TRBV6-1 and TRBJ2-2, with D perhaps matching TRBD1 (7 bases). This CDR3 is built from 16 residues. V was trimmed by 6 bases and J by 7 bases, leaving 21 bases between them. Looked up from germline, CDR1 is MNHNS and CDR2 is SASEGT. CDR3 nucleotides: TGTGCCAGCAGCCGTGCGGGACAGAGTTTGATCGGGGAGCTGTTTTTT. Amino acids: CASSRAGQSLIGELFF.

The chain recombines TRBV24-1 with TRBJ2-3, with D tentatively TRBD1 (6 bases). The CDR3 sequence is 14 residues long. CDR1 KGHDR and CDR2 SFDVKD come from the germline V gene. V was pared by 4 bases and J by 6 bases, with 13 bases between. The CDR3 here is CATSDPGQQDTQYF. The CDR3 nucleotides are TGTGCCACCAGTGACCCGGGACAACAGGATACGCAGTATTTT.

This clonotype appeared many times. The chain couples TRBV10-1 to TRBJ2-3; D may correspond to TRBD1 or TRBD2 (5 bases each). The ends were cut back, 3 bases at V and 3 bases at J, with 10 bases in the middle. CDR3 size: 14 residues. Germline CDR1 reads WNHNN; CDR2 reads SYGVQD (reference sequence). The CDR3 DNA reads as TGCGCCAGCAGTGACCGGGACGAAACAGATACGCAGTATTTT. Its protein is CASSDRDETDTQYF.

The V gene is TRBV20-1, the J gene TRBJ2-1; 9 nucleotides align to TRBD2. CDR3 size: 13 residues. Germline V lookup: CDR1 DFQATT, CDR2 SNEGSKA (reference sequence). The junction had 3 bases not matched to a gene; V was cut back by 3 bases and J by 6 bases. The CDR3 DNA follows: TGCAGTGCTAGCAAGACTAGCGGCAATGAGCAGTTCTTC. Amino acid sequence: CSASKTSGNEQFF.

The chain recombines TRBV29-1 with TRBJ1-1; D is unclear. V gave up 5 bases and J gave up 2 bases, with 9 bases separating them. The CDR3 is 12 amino acids. Germline values: CDR1 SQVTM, CDR2 ANQGSEA. CDR3 DNA: TGCAGCGTTTCTTTCCCCAACACTGAAGCTTTCTTT. It specifies CSVSFPNTEAFF.

This clonotype was observed a few times. J is TRBJ2-3 and V is TRBV27, with TRBD2 as a possible D gene (5 bases). Trimming removed 6 bases from V and 2 bases from J, with 12 bases in between. Per the germline V gene, CDR1 is MNHEY and CDR2 is SMNVEV (reference sequence). This CDR3 is built from 14 residues. CDR3 sequence (DNA): TGTGCCAGCAGCCTTGGACTCCTCACAGATACGCAGTATTTT. It encodes CASSLGLLTDTQYF.

The chain links TRBV9 to TRBJ2-3, with D unresolved. Germline CDR1 SGDLS, CDR2 YYNGEE. This CDR3 is 12 amino acids long. V dropped 0 bases and J dropped 5 bases, with 4 bases sitting between them. The CDR3 is CASSVAKDTQYF. The CDR3 bases are TGTGCCAGCAGCGTAGCGAAAGATACGCAGTATTTT.

This clonotype has ten or more counts. CDR3 amino acids: CASSDYPRTDTQYF. In DNA, the CDR3 is TGCGCCAGCAGTGATTATCCGAGGACAGATACGCAGTATTTT. The J gene is TRBJ2-3, the V gene TRBV10-1, with D unresolved. Between the trimmed V and J ends, which lost 3 bases and 3 bases, there was a span of 10 bases. This CDR3 comprises 14 residues. Germline V gene data show CDR1 as WNHNN and CDR2 as SYGVQD (reference sequence).

This clonotype was seen ten or more times. The rearrangement links TRBV7-9 to TRBJ2-7; 7 bases map to TRBD1. The CDR3 is 16 amino acids. V was clipped by 2 bases and J by 2 bases; unmatched bases: 9. CDR1 is SEHNR and CDR2 is FQNEAQ in the germline V gene (reference sequence). The CDR3 DNA reads TGTGCCAGCAGCTTATTGGAGACAGGGAAAACCTACGAGCAGTACTTC. Translating it yields CASSLLETGKTYEQYF.

V and J are TRBV11-2 and TRBJ1-4; tentative D call: TRBD1 (5 bases). Deletions cut 4 bases from V and 8 bases from J, with 14 bases between. CDR3 size: 14 residues. Germline V gene sequence: CDR1 SGHAT, CDR2 FQNNGV. This chain's CDR3 is CASSWGRRGEKLFF. The CDR3, as DNA: TGTGCCAGCAGCTGGGGGAGGCGAGGCGAAAAACTGTTTTTT.

Written as DNA, the CDR3 is TGTGCCAGCAGTTATTCGGGGGGACCTCGGGAGCAGTACTTC. Protein: CASSYSGGPREQYF. This chain joins TRBV6-2 or TRBV6-3 and TRBJ2-7; 7 bases agree with TRBD2. The germline V gene encodes CDR1 MNHEY and CDR2 SVGEGT. V lost 3 bases and J lost 7; bases outside the gene matches: 9. The length of the CDR3 is 14 residues.

This clonotype has ten or more counts. The CDR3 spells CASSPQPQGTGTEAFF. The CDR3 DNA sequence: TGCGCCAGCAGCCCACAGCCACAGGGGACGGGAACTGAAGCTTTCTTT. The V gene is TRBV5-1, the J gene TRBJ1-1, with 7 bases identical to TRBD1. Germline V CDR1 and CDR2: SGHRS, YFSETQ. V gave up 4 bases and J gave up 5 bases; unmatched junction bases: 14. CDR3 length equals 16 residues.

This clonotype was seen more than once but under ten times. The chain couples TRBV7-9 to TRBJ2-7; D may be TRBD1 (5 bases). This CDR3 is 14 amino acids long. Germline CDR1 is SEHNR and CDR2 is FQNEAQ (reference sequence). V lost 5 bases, J lost 6 bases, and 17 bases lay in between. CDR3 DNA: TGTGCCAGCAGCCCCCACGTTGGGGCCTCCGAGCAGTACTTC. Amino acid sequence: CASSPHVGASEQYF. Combining the CDR3 with reference TRBV7-9 and TRBJ2-7 gives the whole variable domain DTGVSQNPRHKITKRGQNVTFRCDPISEHNRLYWYRQTLGQGPEFLTYFQNEAQLEKSRLLSDRFSAERPKGSFSTLEIQRTEQGDSAMYLCASSPHVGASEQYFGPGTRLTVT.

The genes are TRBV12-3 or TRBV12-4 and TRBJ2-2; D is perhaps TRBD2 (6 bases). The CDR3 extends over 14 amino acids. The V end lost 11 bases, the J end lost 5 bases, and 18 bases lay between the germline ends. As DNA, the CDR3 is TGTGCCTGGGGGGTAGGGCGAAAAACCGGGGAGCTGTTTTTT. Residues: CAWGVGRKTGELFF.

This clonotype was picked up many times. The chain links TRBV6-5 to TRBJ1-2; D is ambiguous. Germline-derived CDR1 and CDR2 are MNHEY and SVGAGI. V was shortened by 5 bases and J by 6 bases, with 13 bases between the two germline ends. The CDR3 has 13 amino acids. CDR3 nucleotides: TGTGCCAGCAGTCCAGAGTCGGGGAATGGCTACACCTTC. It specifies CASSPESGNGYTF.

The rearrangement uses TRBV7-2 and TRBJ1-5; 7 positions match TRBD1. Germline CDR1 is SGHTA and CDR2 is FQGNSA. The CDR3 has 13 residues. Trimming took 6 bases from V and 5 from J; bases not matched to a gene: 4. CDR3 in amino acids: CASSSRGDQPQHF. CDR3 DNA: TGTGCCAGCAGTTCCAGGGGGGATCAGCCCCAGCATTTT.

This clonotype was picked up many times. The V and J genes are TRBV7-3 and TRBJ2-1, with TRBD1 matching 10 bases. V trimming: 5 bases; J trimming: 10 bases; junction bases outside the gene matches: 5. Germline loops: CDR1 SGHTA, CDR2 FQGTGA. CDR3 length: 13 residues. The CDR3 here is CASSRDRGNEQFF. For the CDR3, the DNA is TGTGCCAGCAGCCGGGACAGGGGCAACGAGCAGTTCTTC.

This clonotype has more than one count but fewer than ten. The rearrangement joins TRBV3-1 to TRBJ2-3; D is uncertain. Per germline, CDR1 LGHDT and CDR2 YNNKEL (reference sequence). V was clipped by 8 bases and J by 1 base, with 10 bases between them. The CDR3 spans 13 residues. The CDR3 region is CASWSRRTDTQYF. CDR3 DNA: TGTGCCAGCTGGAGCCGCCGCACAGATACGCAGTATTTT.

The chain has TRBV14 and TRBJ2-3; D unresolved. The ends were cut back, 4 bases at V and 2 bases at J, with 10 bases in the middle. CDR3 length: 14 amino acids. Germline CDR1 and CDR2: SGHDN and FVKESK. CDR3 sequence: CASSRRTPTDTQYF. The CDR3 DNA is TGTGCCAGCAGCCGACGAACGCCCACAGATACGCAGTATTTT.

The table lists this clonotype with a few counts. This chain uses TRBV5-5 with TRBJ2-7; D gene ambiguous. Germline lookup yields CDR1 SGHKS and CDR2 YYEKEE (reference sequence). V lost 2 bases and J 6 bases, leaving 6 bases between the germline ends. The CDR3 sequence is 11 residues long. The CDR3 loop is CASSFTGEQYF. DNA for the CDR3: TGTGCCAGCAGCTTCACTGGCGAGCAGTACTTC.

The chain carries TRBV5-1 and TRBJ1-1; 8 bases fit TRBD1. The CDR3 length is 15 residues. Germline CDR1 and CDR2: SGHRS and YFSETQ. V shed 7 bases and J 1 base; nucleotides not matched to a gene: 9. DNA for the CDR3: TGCGCCAGCTTCCGGGACAGGCCCGGGAACACTGAAGCTTTCTTT. Encoded protein: CASFRDRPGNTEAFF.

CDR3 loop: CASSPERTLSYEQYF. For the CDR3, the DNA is TGTGCCAGCTCACCAGAGAGGACCCTCTCCTACGAGCAGTACTTC. V gene TRBV18 combines with J gene TRBJ2-7; no definite D call. The ends were cut back, 2 bases at V and 0 bases at J, with 11 bases in the middle. The CDR3 has 15 amino acids. The germline CDR1 and CDR2 sequences are KGHSH and LQKENI.